Shown below are 11 T cell receptor beta chains from a single sample sequenced in a study of blood T cell repertoires in COVID-19. Data came from immunoSEQ multiplex PCR; TCRdb stores just in-frame clones and leaves some out. The sample includes hundreds of thousands of clones, 83% seen only once; the top ten take 9.4%. Material for sequencing was peripheral blood. Receptors originate from a woman aged 45-59 years who had recovered from COVID-19.

The CDR3 protein is CASSLGTGGARTEAFF. The CDR3 DNA reads as TGTGCCAGCAGCTTAGGGACAGGGGGCGCTCGGACTGAAGCTTTCTTT. V and J are TRBV11-2 and TRBJ1-1; 11 positions agree with TRBD1. The V segment lost 1 base and the J segment 5 bases; nucleotides outside the gene matches: 6. The V gene's germline CDR1 is SGHAT and CDR2 FQNNGV. CDR3 size: 16 residues.

The rearrangement joins TRBV4-2 to TRBJ1-4; D possibly corresponds to TRBD1 (6 bases). V was cut by 0 bases and J by 0 bases, with 14 bases left in between. This CDR3 has 18 amino acids. Germline CDR1 reads LGHNA; CDR2 reads YNFKEQ. CDR3 residues: CASSQDWQGRSTNEKLFF. CDR3 in DNA: TGTGCCAGCAGCCAAGATTGGCAGGGGAGATCAACTAATGAAAAACTGTTTTTT.

The chain is built from TRBV21-1 and TRBJ2-2; TRBD2 is the table's D call and was not checked against the DNA. TRBV21-1 is reported as a pseudogene. This CDR3 spans 20 amino acids. Here the CDR3 DNA reads TGTGCCAGCAGCAAAGCCGGTAGCGGGAGAAGGCCTACGTGCTCCGGGGAGCTGTTTTTT. This codes for CASSKAGSGRRPTCSGELFF.

This clone was picked up a small number of times. CDR3 protein: CASSQDPQGGQPQHF. The CDR3 nucleotides are TGTGCCAGCAGCCAAGATCCCCAGGGAGGACAGCCCCAGCATTTT. J is TRBJ1-5 and V is TRBV3-1 (or the pseudogene TRBV3-2); a weak D match, TRBD1 (5 bases). The V gene lost 0 bases and the J gene lost 7 bases, with 13 bases spanning the gap. The length of the CDR3 is 15 residues. Germline CDR1 reads LGHDT; CDR2 reads YNNKEL (reference sequence).

The genes are TRBV28 and TRBJ2-5, with a tentative D call TRBD2 (6 bases). The CDR3 has 15 amino acids. Trimming removed 7 bases at V and 1 base at J, with 16 bases between. Germline CDR1 reads MDHEN; CDR2 reads SYDVKM. CDR3 loop: CASMSPGVGQETQYF. CDR3 nucleotide sequence: TGTGCCAGCATGAGTCCGGGGGTGGGCCAAGAGACCCAGTACTTC.

This clone is a singleton in its sample. This rearrangement joins TRBV4-3 to TRBJ2-7; a weak D match, TRBD1 (5 bases). CDR1 LGHNA and CDR2 YSLEER come from the germline V gene. This CDR3 comprises 16 residues. V gave up 0 bases and J gave up 6 bases, with 18 bases separating them. The CDR3 spells CASSQDGAGHLREQYF. In DNA form, the CDR3 reads TGCGCCAGCAGCCAAGATGGGGCAGGCCATTTGCGCGAGCAGTACTTC.

This chain links TRBV18 with TRBJ2-7, with D possibly matching TRBD1 (6 bases). Per the germline V gene, CDR1 is KGHSH and CDR2 is LQKENI. The CDR3 contains 16 residues. The V end was cut by 3 bases, the J end by 2 bases, with 17 bases between. The CDR3 nucleotides are TGTGCCAGCTCACCCGCGACAGGTTCCGTTCCCTACGAGCAGTACTTC. It encodes CASSPATGSVPYEQYF.

This clone was seen repeatedly, ten times or more. This chain connects TRBV12-3 or TRBV12-4 to TRBJ2-7; no reliable D call. The CDR3 extends over 12 amino acids. V was shortened by 5 bases and J by 3 bases, with 8 bases between the two germline ends. Here the CDR3 DNA reads TGTGCCAGCAGTGCCGCGCTCTACGAGCAGTACTTC. Amino acids: CASSAALYEQYF.

The chain is built from TRBV18 and TRBJ2-7; D is uncertain. V lost 2 bases and J 0 bases, leaving 8 bases between the germline ends. This CDR3 has 14 residues. Germline lookup yields CDR1 KGHSH and CDR2 LQKENI. The CDR3 here is CASSPDRSSYEQYF. Written as DNA, the CDR3 is TGTGCCAGCTCACCAGACCGGAGCTCCTACGAGCAGTACTTC.

This clone was seen only once. CDR3 region: CASSGGPGTGLVQYF. The CDR3 bases are TGTGCCAGCAGCGGGGGTCCCGGGACAGGGCTCGTGCAGTACTTC. The chain couples TRBV7-3 to TRBJ2-7, with 9 bases matching TRBD1. Germline lookup yields CDR1 SGHTA and CDR2 FQGTGA. V was clipped by 5 bases and J by 9 bases; unmatched bases: 14. This CDR3 contains 15 residues.

The rearrangement uses TRBV7-3 and TRBJ1-2, with D perhaps matching TRBD1 (6 bases). The CDR3 covers 15 residues. Trimming pared 3 bases from V and 8 bases from J, leaving 19 bases between. CDR1 and CDR2 from the germline V gene are SGHTA and FQGTGA. CDR3 nucleotides: TGTGCCAGCAGCTTGGGCGGTGGGGGCCCTTTGGGCTACACCTTC. This gives the protein CASSLGGGGPLGYTF. Full variable domain (rest looked up from reference TRBV7-3 and TRBJ1-2): GAGVSQTPSNKVTEKGKYVELRCDPISGHTALYWYRQSLGQGPEFLIYFQGTGAADDSGLPNDRFFAVRPEGSVSTLKIQRTERGDSAVYLCASSLGGGGPLGYTFGSGTRLTVV.